This T cell receptor (beta chain) was profiled in a study of siplizumab effects on memory and regulatory T cells. A 37°C coculture lasting roughly six days was applied to the mixed lymphocyte reaction cells. The method was immunoSEQ multiplex PCR; TCRdb's version includes in-frame clones alone and lacks a portion of them. The sample contains 15,000 to 20,000 clones, 45% to 60% of which appear only once. The germline CDR1 and CDR2 sequences are KGHSH and LQKENI. The CDR3 is made up of 13 amino acids. V lost 3 bases, J lost 4 bases, and 2 bases stayed unmatched. In the case of this clone: Its antigen remains unidentified.

Notes on the study in general: The Treg-derived share of mappable alloreactive CD4+ clones averaged approximately 71% with siplizumab and about 30% in controls. Naive T cells, seemingly more diverse than memory cells, seemed major alloresponse contributors.

The receptor was derived from a human donor in good health; the cells came from an allogeneic mixed lymphocyte reaction. Material for sequencing was CFSE-low (dividing) CD4+ T cells sorted from an allogeneic mixed lymphocyte reaction. The rearrangement joins TRBV18 to TRBJ2-5, with 7 bases aligning to TRBD1. For the CDR3, the DNA is TGTGCCAGCTCACCGGCAGGGGGAGAGACCCAGTACTTC. Its protein product is CASSPAGGETQYF.